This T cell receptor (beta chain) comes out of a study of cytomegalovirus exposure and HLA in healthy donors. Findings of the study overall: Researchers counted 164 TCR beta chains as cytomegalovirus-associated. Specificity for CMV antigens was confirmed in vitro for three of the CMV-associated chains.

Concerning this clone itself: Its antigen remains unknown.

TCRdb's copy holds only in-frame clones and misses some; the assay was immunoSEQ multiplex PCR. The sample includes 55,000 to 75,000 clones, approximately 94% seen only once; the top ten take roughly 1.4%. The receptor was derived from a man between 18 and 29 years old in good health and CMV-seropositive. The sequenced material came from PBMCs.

In DNA, the CDR3 is TGTGCCAGCAGTGGACAGGGTGATGAAGCTTTCTTT. Protein product: CASSGQGDEAFF. This chain connects TRBV2 to TRBJ1-1; TRBD1 matches 7 bases. This CDR3 has 12 amino acids. Unmatched junction bases numbered 3, after V lost 4 bases and J lost 7 bases. Germline CDR1 SNHLY, CDR2 FYNNEI. Looking up the rest from reference TRBV2 and TRBJ1-1 gives the full variable domain: EPEVTQTPSHQVTQMGQEVILRCVPISNHLYFYWYRQILGQKVEFLVSFYNNEISEKSEIFDDQFSVERPDGSNFTLKIRSTKLEDSAMYFCASSGQGDEAFFGQGTRLTVV.